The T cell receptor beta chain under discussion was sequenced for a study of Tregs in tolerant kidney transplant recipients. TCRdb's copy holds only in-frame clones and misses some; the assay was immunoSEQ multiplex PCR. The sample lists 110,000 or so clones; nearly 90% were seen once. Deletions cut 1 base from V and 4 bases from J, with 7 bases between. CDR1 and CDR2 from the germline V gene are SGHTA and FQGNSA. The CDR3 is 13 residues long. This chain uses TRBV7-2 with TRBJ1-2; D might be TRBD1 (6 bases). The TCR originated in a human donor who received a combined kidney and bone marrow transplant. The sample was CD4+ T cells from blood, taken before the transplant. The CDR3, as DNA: TGTGCCAGCAGCTTAGGACAGGTCTATGGCTACACCTTC. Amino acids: CASSLGQVYGYTF.